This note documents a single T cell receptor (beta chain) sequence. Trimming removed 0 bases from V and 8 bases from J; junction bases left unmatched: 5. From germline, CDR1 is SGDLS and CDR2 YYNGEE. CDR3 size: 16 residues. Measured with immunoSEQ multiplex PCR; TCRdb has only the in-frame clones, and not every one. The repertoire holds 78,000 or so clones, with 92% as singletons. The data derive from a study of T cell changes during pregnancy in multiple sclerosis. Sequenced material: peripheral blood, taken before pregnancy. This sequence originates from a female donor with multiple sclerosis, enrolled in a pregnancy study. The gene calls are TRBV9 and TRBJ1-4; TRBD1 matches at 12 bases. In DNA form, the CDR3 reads TGTGCCAGCAGCGTAGGGGACAGGGGGCGTTTAGAAAAACTGTTTTTT. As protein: CASSVGDRGRLEKLFF.